These 14 T cell receptor beta chains originate from one sample sequenced in a study of radiotherapy plus CTLA-4 blockade in lung cancer (dated by TCRdb to the late 2010s). Libraries were made using the immunoSEQ multiplex PCR assay. TCRdb retrieved this table from immuneACCESS and kept in-frame rearrangements only. Not all clones are present; in checked studies, unresolved V genes account for under half, and no reason is known for the remainder. Across this sample there are nearly 95,000 clones, with around 83% seen only once. More than 20% of the sample lies in the top ten. The starting material was peripheral blood, obtained from a patient treated with radiotherapy plus ipilimumab. The receptors originated from a human donor with non-small cell lung cancer that progressed on radiotherapy plus ipilimumab.

This chain links TRBV4-1 with TRBJ1-5, with 10 bases matching TRBD1. V was pared by 1 base and J by 4 bases, with 13 bases of the junction left unmatched. CDR1 is MGHRA and CDR2 is YSYEKL in the germline V gene. The CDR3 spans 19 residues. DNA for the CDR3: TGCGCCAGCAGCCAAGGAGGGCTCCGGGACAGGGGTGGAAATCAGCCCCAGCATTTT. This encodes CASSQGGLRDRGGNQPQHF.

The V gene is TRBV11-2, the J gene TRBJ2-7, with 7 bases fitting TRBD2. Unmatched junction bases numbered 6, after V lost 0 bases and J lost 4 bases. From germline, CDR1 is SGHAT and CDR2 FQNNGV. This CDR3 has 15 amino acids. The CDR3, as DNA: TGTGCCAGCAGCTTAGAAATTGGGAGGGATTACGAGCAGTACTTC. Its translation: CASSLEIGRDYEQYF.

The rearrangement links TRBV6-6 to TRBJ1-1; D is unclear. The CDR3 length is 14 residues. Germline V gene lookup returns CDR1 MNHNY and CDR2 SVGAGI (reference sequence). Between the trimmed V and J ends, which lost 2 bases and 5 bases, there was a span of 12 bases. DNA of the CDR3: TGTGCCAGCAGTTACATGGGTTTAGGGACTGAAGCTTTCTTT. Protein product: CASSYMGLGTEAFF.

The chain links TRBV15 to TRBJ2-3; no reliable D call. This CDR3 region has 14 residues. V lost 1 base, J lost 6 bases, and 11 bases lay in between. CDR1 and CDR2 (germline): LNHNV, YYDKDF (reference sequence). The CDR3 sequence: CATSRVREGDTQYF. For the CDR3, the DNA is TGTGCCACCAGCAGAGTTAGAGAAGGGGATACGCAGTATTTT.

The chain recombines TRBV4-1 with TRBJ2-2; 7 bases are a match to TRBD1. The junction had 5 bases not matched to a gene; V was cut back by 0 bases and J by 4 bases. Germline V gene data show CDR1 as MGHRA and CDR2 as YSYEKL. This CDR3 comprises 16 residues. The CDR3 DNA follows: TGCGCCAGCAGCCAAGATAGGGGGCTGGTCACCGGGGAGCTGTTTTTT. This encodes CASSQDRGLVTGELFF.

This clone is a singleton in its sample. V usage is TRBV20-1 and J usage is TRBJ2-2; D gene unclear. CDR3 length equals 11 residues. The V end was cut by 3 bases, the J end by 1 base, with 0 bases between. Germline CDR1 is DFQATT and CDR2 is SNEGSKA (reference sequence). The CDR3 here is CSARNTGELFF. CDR3 bases: TGCAGTGCTAGGAACACCGGGGAGCTGTTTTTT.

The chain couples TRBV27 to TRBJ1-1; D is undetermined. Germline V gene data show CDR1 as MNHEY and CDR2 as SMNVEV (reference sequence). Between the trimmed V and J ends, which lost 0 bases and 0 bases, there was a span of 11 bases. This CDR3 is 16 amino acids long. CDR3 in amino acids: CASSLSGQLMNTEAFF. DNA of the CDR3: TGTGCCAGCAGTTTATCGGGCCAGCTCATGAACACTGAAGCTTTCTTT.

The chain has TRBV18 and TRBJ2-5, with 7 nucleotides matching TRBD1. The CDR3 runs to 13 residues. Germline lookup yields CDR1 KGHSH and CDR2 LQKENI. V gave up 3 bases and J gave up 2 bases; unmatched junction bases: 0. The CDR3 loop reads CASSPGQQETQYF. In DNA, the CDR3 is TGTGCCAGCTCACCGGGACAGCAAGAGACCCAGTACTTC.

On this clone: Other nucleotide sequences in the sample specify the same CDR3. This rearrangement joins TRBV2 to TRBJ2-7, with TRBD1 identical over 8 bases. V shed 5 bases, J shed 2 bases, and the junction held 5 bases outside the gene matches. CDR1 and CDR2 (germline): SNHLY, FYNNEI. CDR3 size: 14 residues. CDR3 protein: CASSFAGGTYEQYF. CDR3 coding DNA: TGTGCCAGCAGTTTTGCAGGGGGCACCTACGAGCAGTACTTC.

The chain carries TRBV7-3 and TRBJ2-7; TRBD1 agrees at 9 bases. V gave up 2 bases and J gave up 4 bases; unmatched junction bases: 6. The CDR3 covers 15 residues. Germline loops: CDR1 SGHTA, CDR2 FQGTGA. For the CDR3, the DNA is TGTGCCAGCAGCTTAGGATTGGGACAGGGATACGAGCAGTACTTC. Its translation: CASSLGLGQGYEQYF.

The chain joins TRBV11-2 to TRBJ1-2, with 7 bases fitting TRBD1. The ends lost 0 bases at V and 4 bases at J; junction bases unmatched: 5. The CDR3 has 15 amino acids. CDR1 is SGHAT and CDR2 is FQNNGV in the germline V gene. DNA of the CDR3: TGTGCCAGCAGCTTAGAACAGGGGAATCTCTATGGCTACACCTTC. It is translated as CASSLEQGNLYGYTF.

This chain joins TRBV2 and TRBJ1-3, with 9 bases lining up with TRBD1. V shed 7 bases, J shed 3 bases, and the junction held 7 bases outside the gene matches. The CDR3 length is 15 residues. The germline V gene has CDR1 SNHLY and CDR2 FYNNEI. CDR3 protein: CASKKTGGNGNTIYF. CDR3 coding DNA: TGTGCCAGCAAAAAGACAGGGGGAAATGGAAACACCATATATTTT.

The genes are TRBV5-4 and TRBJ2-7, with 7 bases fitting TRBD2. CDR3 length equals 16 residues. CDR1 and CDR2 from the germline V gene are SGHNT and YYREEE (reference sequence). Trimming removed 2 bases from V and 3 bases from J; junction bases left unmatched: 11. The CDR3 reads CASSFGSGMGIYEQYF. CDR3 DNA sequence: TGTGCCAGCAGCTTTGGGAGCGGGATGGGAATCTACGAGCAGTACTTC.

In DNA, the CDR3 is TGTGCCTGGAGTAGGGACAGTTCCAATGAGCAGTTCTTC. Protein: CAWSRDSSNEQFF. This chain links TRBV30 with TRBJ2-1, with 7 bases lining up with TRBD1. The CDR3 extends over 13 amino acids. Trimming took 2 bases from V and 6 from J; bases not matched to a gene: 4. Germline CDR1 reads GTSNPN; CDR2 reads SVGIG (reference sequence).